Below, one TCR beta chain is given with its context. Its cognate antigen is unknown. This record belongs to a study of cytomegalovirus exposure and HLA in healthy donors. Study as a whole: Most donors, approximately 82% of a few hundred genotyped, fell in the Caucasian-associated ancestry cluster. Notes on the study in general: Excluded were some V segments that proved indistinguishable, including TRBV6-2 and TRBV6-3. It emerged from a later analysis that several of the most significant clusters appeared to be linked to common viral pathogens. Presence/absence results assume similar sequencing depth per donor, which may not hold.

Primers included in the PCR were 60 Vbeta and 13 Jbeta primers. Profiled with immunoSEQ multiplex PCR; TCRdb holds only in-frame clones, not every one. The sample includes about 85,000 clones, over 70% of them seen just once. Germline CDR1 reads SGDLS; CDR2 reads YYNGEE. This CDR3 has 19 amino acids. V shed 3 bases, J shed 6 bases, and the junction held 16 bases outside the gene matches. The rearrangement joins TRBV9 to TRBJ2-1, with 12 bases lining up with TRBD2. The receptor comes from a woman between 45 and 60 years old in good health and CMV-seropositive. The sequencing sample was made of PBMCs. The CDR3 DNA sequence: TGTGCCAGCAGCGCTGGGGTAAGGAGTCTAGCGGGAGGGGCCAATGAGCAGTTCTTC. It encodes CASSAGVRSLAGGANEQFF.